This T cell receptor (beta chain) came from a study of T cells in Graves' hyperthyroidism and ophthalmopathy. Between the trimmed V and J ends, which lost 2 bases and 8 bases, there was a span of 15 bases. Germline values: CDR1 SGHDN, CDR2 FVKESK. The CDR3 has 14 residues. Amplification targeted TCR beta CDR3 regions from RNA transcripts. Using the HTBI primer set, a first-round RT-PCR was run on the TCR CDR3. TCRdb reprocessed the multiplex PCR reads via MiXCR and lists one record per CDR3 protein. The sample has 250,000 to 300,000 distinct CDR3 sequences; roughly 18% are singletons. This sequence originates from a man aged 45-65 years with Graves' ophthalmopathy. The chain joins TRBV14 to TRBJ1-2; perhaps TRBD1 as D (5 bases). Input material: blood. The DNA of the CDR3 is TGTGCCAGCAGCCAAAGCAGGGTGGCTCGGGGCTACACCTTC. Encoded protein: CASSQSRVARGYTF.